Presented here are 17 T cell receptor beta chains from one specimen sequenced in a study of CD8 T cells in Susac syndrome. RNA in amounts of about 0.5 to 1 ug was reverse transcribed with random hexamers. TCRdb itself ran the immunoSEQ multiplex PCR reads through MiXCR, one entry per CDR3 protein. The table includes about 300,000 distinct CDR3 sequences, 70% to 90% detected once. Source material: CD8+ T cells from PBMCs. These receptors all stem from a human donor with multiple sclerosis.

The chain uses TRBV10-3 and TRBJ2-7, with D possibly TRBD1 on 6 matching bases. The V end lost 6 bases, the J end lost 0 bases, and 15 bases lay between the germline ends. The CDR3 contains 15 residues. From germline, CDR1 is ENHRY and CDR2 SYGVKD. The CDR3 DNA is TGTGCCATCAGGGACCGGGACACCCGCTCCTACGAGCAGTACTTC. Translation: CAIRDRDTRSYEQYF.

This chain joins TRBV15 and TRBJ2-7; TRBD2 matches at 8 bases. V was pared by 1 base and J by 2 bases, with 4 bases of the junction left unmatched. The CDR3 consists of 15 residues. Germline CDR1 and CDR2: LNHNV and YYDKDF (reference sequence). CDR3 nucleotides: TGTGCCACCAGCAGAGGTAGCGGGGTTACCTACGAGCAGTACTTC. Translated: CATSRGSGVTYEQYF.

J is TRBJ2-5 and V is TRBV7-6, with 12 bases matching TRBD2. The V and J ends lost 3 bases and 5 bases, in that order; junction bases with no gene match: 16. CDR3 length: 19 residues. Germline CDR1 is SGHVS and CDR2 is FNYEAQ. The CDR3 is CASSLAPGLAGLNGETQYF. As DNA, the CDR3 is TGTGCCAGCAGCTTGGCTCCGGGACTAGCGGGTCTCAACGGGGAGACCCAGTACTTC.

The chain joins TRBV7-9 to TRBJ1-4; D unclear. The V end lost 1 base, the J end lost 8 bases, and 11 bases lay between the germline ends. The CDR3 extends over 14 amino acids. CDR1 and CDR2 from the germline V gene are SEHNR and FQNEAQ (reference sequence). In DNA, the CDR3 is TGTGCCAGCAGCTTAGTGGTGGACCCCGAAAAACTGTTTTTT. Translating gives CASSLVVDPEKLFF. Looking up the rest from reference TRBV7-9 and TRBJ1-4 gives the full variable domain: DTGVSQNPRHKITKRGQNVTFRCDPISEHNRLYWYRQTLGQGPEFLTYFQNEAQLEKSRLLSDRFSAERPKGSFSTLEIQRTEQGDSAMYLCASSLVVDPEKLFFGSGTQLSVL.

This clonotype was detected only once. The chain combines TRBV19 with TRBJ2-1, with 7 bases that match TRBD2. Unmatched junction bases numbered 8, after V lost 2 bases and J lost 7 bases. This CDR3 is 15 amino acids long. Germline V gene sequence: CDR1 LNHDA, CDR2 SQIVND (reference sequence). The CDR3: CASSITLPSGNEQFF. The DNA of the CDR3 is TGTGCCAGTAGTATAACCCTGCCTAGCGGTAATGAGCAGTTCTTC.

The chain has TRBV28 and TRBJ2-1; no definite D call. Trimming pared 4 bases from V and 7 bases from J, leaving 14 bases between. The CDR3 spans 14 residues. The germline gives CDR1 MDHEN, CDR2 SYDVKM. The CDR3 DNA follows: TGTGCCAGCAGTTGGATCGGAGAAATAAATGAGCAGTTCTTC. Translation: CASSWIGEINEQFF.

Only one count was recorded for this clonotype. The chain links TRBV3-1 to TRBJ2-1; 7 bases fit TRBD2. Trimming at V came to 0 bases and at J to 8 bases, leaving 7 bases not matched to a gene. The CDR3 consists of 15 residues. Looked up from germline, CDR1 is LGHDT and CDR2 is YNNKEL (reference sequence). CDR3 sequence reads: CASSQDQLAGHEQFF. CDR3 bases: TGTGCCAGCAGCCAAGATCAATTAGCGGGTCATGAGCAGTTCTTC.

The chain couples TRBV20-1 to TRBJ2-7; TRBD2 matches 11 bases. V was clipped by 4 bases and J by 5 bases; unmatched bases: 7. Germline CDR1 is DFQATT and CDR2 is SNEGSKA (reference sequence). CDR3 size: 14 residues. The CDR3 loop reads CSAKASGRRNEQYF. The CDR3 coding sequence is TGCAGTGCTAAGGCTAGCGGGAGGAGGAACGAGCAGTACTTC.

The chain recombines TRBV6-2 or TRBV6-3 with TRBJ2-7; perhaps TRBD2 as D (6 bases). Trimming stripped 6 bases from V and 5 bases from J, with 17 bases between. Germline V gene sequence: CDR1 MNHEY, CDR2 SVGEGT. The CDR3 runs to 14 residues. The DNA for the CDR3 is TGTGCCAGCAGGGGACTGAGGGATTCCCACGAGCAGTACTTC. It codes for CASRGLRDSHEQYF.

The chain recombines TRBV7-8 with TRBJ2-3; D could derive from TRBD1 or TRBD2 (6 bases each). CDR3 length equals 18 residues. V dropped 4 bases and J dropped 1 base, with 21 bases sitting between them. CDR1 is SGHVS, CDR2 FQNEAQ, per germline. CDR3 sequence: CASSSNPGARGGTDTQYF. CDR3 bases: TGTGCCAGCAGCTCGAACCCGGGGGCTCGAGGTGGCACAGATACGCAGTATTTT.

The gene calls are TRBV11-2 and TRBJ2-3; 13 bases are shared with TRBD2. Per the germline V gene, CDR1 is SGHAT and CDR2 is FQNNGV. The CDR3 length is 16 residues. V lost 6 bases to trimming and J lost 4 bases; unmatched junction nucleotides: 7. CDR3 protein: CASRTLAGGGADTQYF. DNA for the CDR3: TGTGCCAGCAGAACACTAGCGGGAGGGGGTGCAGATACGCAGTATTTT.

The chain is built from TRBV12-5 and TRBJ1-2, with TRBD1 identical over 8 bases. Trimming at V came to 2 bases and at J to 4 bases, leaving 6 bases not matched to a gene. The CDR3 runs 15 residues. The germline V gene has CDR1 LGHNT and CDR2 FRNRAP. CDR3 amino acids: CASGLTGQDPYGYTF. The CDR3 DNA reads as TGTGCTAGTGGTTTGACGGGACAGGATCCCTATGGCTACACCTTC.

V and J are TRBV7-6 and TRBJ2-3, with a weak D call TRBD2 (5 bases). The CDR3 covers 16 residues. The V gene lost 5 bases and the J gene lost 3 bases, with 18 bases spanning the gap. The germline V gene encodes CDR1 SGHVS and CDR2 FNYEAQ. The CDR3 reads CASSPTPSRGTDTQYF. The CDR3, as DNA: TGTGCCAGCAGCCCAACCCCGTCCAGAGGGACAGATACGCAGTATTTT.

The V and J genes are TRBV28 and TRBJ2-7; D might be TRBD2 (5 bases). Germline assignment: CDR1 MDHEN and CDR2 SYDVKM. V lost 1 base and J 0 bases, leaving 10 bases between the germline ends. This CDR3 is built from 15 residues. The CDR3 bases are TGTGCCAGCAGTTTATATTTCGGGGACTCCTACGAGCAGTACTTC. This gives the protein CASSLYFGDSYEQYF.

Written as DNA, the CDR3 is TGTGCCAGCAGCCAAGAACTGGACAGGGACCACGAGCAGTACTTC. Translating it yields CASSQELDRDHEQYF. This chain links TRBV3-1 with TRBJ2-7; TRBD1 matches 8 bases. Germline CDR1 is LGHDT and CDR2 is YNNKEL (reference sequence). This CDR3 region has 15 residues. V lost 0 bases to trimming and J lost 5 bases; unmatched junction nucleotides: 6.

This clonotype was detected only a few times. This sequence joins TRBV25-1 and TRBJ2-5, with D possibly being TRBD1 or TRBD2 (5 bases each). Germline V lookup: CDR1 MGHDK, CDR2 SYGVNS. The V and J ends lost 3 bases and 0 bases respectively, with 8 bases between them. CDR3 length equals 14 residues. Here the CDR3 DNA reads TGTGCCAGCAGTGAGAGGGGTCACCAAGAGACCCAGTACTTC. As protein: CASSERGHQETQYF.

V is TRBV5-1 and J is TRBJ2-1; TRBD2 agrees at 7 bases. Germline lookup yields CDR1 SGHRS and CDR2 YFSETQ. Trimming cost V 3 bases and J 3 bases; bases outside gene matches: 3. The CDR3 is made up of 14 amino acids. The CDR3 spells CASSWTSFYNEQFF. As DNA, the CDR3 is TGCGCCAGCAGCTGGACTAGTTTCTACAATGAGCAGTTCTTC.